This T cell receptor beta chain was captured by sequencing in a study of T-cell reconstitution after alpha-beta-depleted transplantation in children. The CDR3 sequence is 11 residues long. V gave up 11 bases and J gave up 1 base, with 7 bases separating them. Germline values: CDR1 MDHEN, CDR2 SYDVKM. As concerns this clonotype: What it recognizes is unknown.

Regarding the study as a whole: For some patients, TCRbeta diversity was high at day 60 because of recipient T cells and thymic progenitors that survived. T-cell numbers and diversity, one year after transplant, stemmed largely from T cells that were newly produced. In patients about two months after transplant, alpha-beta T cells reportedly arose from several hundred expanded graft clones.

Preparing the TCRbeta library involved the use of unique molecular identifiers. TCRdb reprocessed the PCR reads via MiXCR and lists one record per CDR3 protein. The data hold a few hundred thousand distinct CDR3 sequences, with approximately 10% observed a single time. This rearrangement joins TRBV28 to TRBJ2-3; no reliable D call. This receptor was obtained from a male patient between 2 and 10 years old who had a stem cell transplant for chronic granulomatous disease, so the T cells may come from the graft donor. Sequences were derived from peripheral blood, sampled 180 days after TCRalphabeta/CD19-depleted stem cell transplant. CDR3 in DNA: TGTGCCTGCCTTCGCACAGATACGCAGTATTTT. The encoded protein is CACLRTDTQYF.